This T cell receptor beta chain was sequenced during a study of a mutant IDH1 vaccine in newly diagnosed glioma. Study-wide context: Among treated patients, around 62% were male and roughly 40% female, and mean age was about 40 years. Therapy received beforehand was radiotherapy, temozolomide, or both, with most patients given both.

Data came from immunoSEQ multiplex PCR; TCRdb stores just in-frame clones and leaves some out. The table records tens of thousands of clones, more than 80% of them present only once. Regarding this clone: The target antigen is unknown.

The time point: week 47, end of study. Doses of 300 ug of mutant IDH1 20-mer peptide were given with topical imiquimod. Germline assignment: CDR1 MNHNY and CDR2 SVGAGI (reference sequence). The CDR3 contains 12 residues. Trimming stripped 7 bases from V and 12 bases from J, with 13 bases between. Sample: PBMCs, taken from a glioma patient whose treatment included an IDH1 peptide vaccine. This chain links TRBV6-6 with TRBJ1-6, with no clear D. This sequence originates from a man aged 35 to 55 with glioma. DNA for the CDR3: TGTGCCAGCACCCAGTCGGGCGGACCCCTCCACTTT. Translating it yields CASTQSGGPLHF.